The next 9 T cell receptor beta chains were all read from a single sample in a study of post-analysis software for immune sequencing data. The antigens for these receptors are not known. The TCR beta cDNA libraries carried unique molecular identifiers. TCRdb reanalysed the PCR reads using MiXCR and keeps one entry per CDR3 protein. The data hold about 380,000 distinct CDR3 sequences, with 30% to 45% observed a single time. Study-wide findings and caveats: Compared with controls, patients had more of about 5 TRBV segments, including TRBV5-6, TRBV5-1 and TRBV20-1.

Sequencing was carried out using blood. These receptor sequences come from a girl aged 10 to 17 with multiple sclerosis.

Many counts were recorded for this clonotype. The V and J genes are TRBV27 and TRBJ2-1; D is unresolved. V was cut by 8 bases and J by 0 bases, with 11 bases left in between. The germline V gene encodes CDR1 MNHEY and CDR2 SMNVEV (reference sequence). The CDR3 runs to 14 residues. The CDR3 nucleotides read TGTGCCAGCTCCACCCAGAGCTCCTACAATGAGCAGTTCTTC. Amino acid sequence: CASSTQSSYNEQFF.

This clonotype was detected only a few times. The V call is TRBV4-2, the J call TRBJ2-3, with TRBD2 matching over 10 bases. Germline CDR1 and CDR2: LGHNA and YNFKEQ. Germline trimming cut 1 base from V and 3 bases from J; bases unmatched to any gene: 7. This CDR3 contains 17 residues. In nucleotides, the CDR3 is TGTGCCAGCAGCCAAGGTGTTGTAGCGGGGGGAACAGATACGCAGTATTTT. Its translation is CASSQGVVAGGTDTQYF.

The chain employs TRBV10-2 and TRBJ2-3; the D call may be TRBD1 or TRBD2 (5 bases each). The CDR3 runs 15 residues. The germline V and J ends were trimmed by 10 bases and 0 bases, with 17 bases remaining between them. Germline CDR1 WSHSY, CDR2 SAAADI. The CDR3 reads CATTLGPFSTDTQYF. In DNA, the CDR3 is TGCGCCACCACACTGGGACCTTTTAGCACAGATACGCAGTATTTT.

This chain's CDR3 is CASSPTGTGDNEQFF. CDR3 nucleotide sequence: TGTGCCAGCAGCCCAACCGGGACAGGAGACAATGAGCAGTTCTTC. The chain joins TRBV9 to TRBJ2-1; 8 nucleotides align to TRBD1. Germline CDR1 is SGDLS and CDR2 is YYNGEE. V was pared by 4 bases and J by 5 bases, with 8 bases of the junction left unmatched. The CDR3 loop spans 15 amino acids.

This clonotype appeared a few times. The CDR3 DNA sequence: TGTGCCAGCAGCCCCGAGGCTGGTAGCAATCAGCCCCAGCATTTT. As protein: CASSPEAGSNQPQHF. This chain uses TRBV7-2 with TRBJ1-5; D is uncertain. This CDR3 is built from 15 residues. With 5 bases removed from V and 0 bases from J, the gap between germline ends came to 11 bases. The germline V gene has CDR1 SGHTA and CDR2 FQGNSA.

This chain joins TRBV2 and TRBJ2-1; either TRBD1 or TRBD2 may supply D (6 bases each). The CDR3 spans 16 residues. Deletions cut 4 bases from V and 9 bases from J, with 22 bases between. Germline loops: CDR1 SNHLY, CDR2 FYNNEI. The CDR3 is CASSVELGGGRGEQFF. CDR3 nucleotides: TGTGCCAGCAGTGTTGAACTTGGAGGGGGTCGGGGTGAGCAGTTCTTC.

The chain joins TRBV9 to TRBJ1-6, with 7 bases aligning to TRBD1. This CDR3 has 16 residues. Germline V lookup: CDR1 SGDLS, CDR2 YYNGEE. V lost 0 bases, J lost 14 bases, and 14 bases stayed unmatched. In DNA form, the CDR3 reads TGTGCCAGCAGCGTAGGGCACCGGGACAGCCTATTGACCCTCCACTTT. This gives the protein CASSVGHRDSLLTLHF.

This sequence joins TRBV18 and TRBJ2-7; no clear D. Germline V gene lookup returns CDR1 KGHSH and CDR2 LQKENI. Deletions cut 3 bases from V and 3 bases from J, with 12 bases between. The length of the CDR3 is 14 residues. The CDR3 nucleotides read TGTGCCAGCTCACCGCGAGGCACCCTCTACGAGCAGTACTTC. Translating it yields CASSPRGTLYEQYF.

Of note for this clonotype: An end of the junction does not agree with germline; a read error may underlie this. The chain recombines TRBV28 with TRBJ2-1; 8 bases are shared with TRBD1. Germline V lookup: CDR1 MDHEN, CDR2 SYDVKM. The CDR3 covers 14 residues. CDR3 sequence (DNA): TGTGCCAGCAGTTTACAGGGGGCCTACGATGAGCAGTTCTTC. Protein product: CASSLQGAYDEQFF.